The next 11 T cell receptor beta chains were all read from a single sample in a study of T cells after yellow fever vaccination. TCRdb used MiXCR to reprocess the 5' RACE reads, holding one entry per CDR3 protein. The table records about 320,000 distinct CDR3 sequences, approximately 4% of them present only once. The specimen comprised PBMCs, sampled 15 days after the yellow fever booster vaccination. These receptor sequences come from a man in his late teens or twenties who received the YFV17D yellow fever vaccine.

This clonotype was seen at least ten times. The chain recombines TRBV5-5 with TRBJ1-1; D is uncertain. CDR1 is SGHKS and CDR2 is YYEKEE in the germline V gene (reference sequence). The CDR3 contains 13 residues. V was cut by 0 bases and J by 1 base, with 4 bases left in between. The CDR3 DNA is TGTGCCAGCAGCTTGGACTGGAACACTGAAGCTTTCTTT. Encoded protein: CASSLDWNTEAFF.

This clonotype was counted at least ten times. V usage is TRBV20-1 and J usage is TRBJ2-2; TRBD2 is a possible D gene (6 bases). Germline V gene lookup returns CDR1 DFQATT and CDR2 SNEGSKA (reference sequence). The CDR3 loop spans 13 amino acids. Trimming left V 6 bases short and J 3 bases short, with 11 bases between. CDR3 sequence reads: CSAREPDTGELFF. The CDR3 nucleotides are TGCAGTGCCCGGGAGCCAGACACCGGGGAGCTGTTTTTT.

This chain joins TRBV5-1 and TRBJ2-7; D is uncertain. The CDR3 is 15 residues long. The germline gives CDR1 SGHRS, CDR2 YFSETQ. Trimming removed 2 bases from V and 0 bases from J, with 12 bases in between. CDR3 DNA: TGCGCCAGCAGCTTCGATAGTCCGATCTCCTACGAGCAGTACTTC. Its protein is CASSFDSPISYEQYF.

This clonotype has ten or more counts. CDR3 DNA sequence: TGCGCCAGCAGAGGCCCGGGTACCACAGATACGCAGTATTTT. Translating it yields CASRGPGTTDTQYF. The rearrangement joins TRBV5-1 to TRBJ2-3; D is undetermined. CDR1 is SGHRS and CDR2 is YFSETQ in the germline V gene. V lost 5 bases to trimming and J lost 2 bases, with 12 bases between them. CDR3 length: 14 amino acids. Variable domain in full (rest from reference TRBV5-1 and TRBJ2-3): KAGVTQTPRYLIKTRGQQVTLSCSPISGHRSVSWYQQTPGQGLQFLFEYFSETQRNKGNFPGRFSGRQFSNSRSEMNVSTLELGDSALYLCASRGPGTTDTQYFGPGTRLTVL.

Many counts were recorded for this clonotype. The chain carries TRBV20-1 and TRBJ1-1; 7 bases map to TRBD1. The CDR3 is made up of 14 amino acids. Unmatched junction bases numbered 5, after V lost 3 bases and J lost 1 base. Germline V gene lookup returns CDR1 DFQATT and CDR2 SNEGSKA (reference sequence). CDR3 coding DNA: TGCAGTGCTAGGCCAGACAGGGCGAACACTGAAGCTTTCTTT. Protein product: CSARPDRANTEAFF.

This chain connects TRBV4-3 to TRBJ2-2; TRBD1 or TRBD2 may be the D gene (5 bases each). V was clipped by 0 bases and J by 8 bases, with 16 bases between them. Germline loops: CDR1 LGHNA, CDR2 YSLEER. The CDR3 sequence is 16 residues long. The CDR3 loop reads CASSQELQAGAGELFF. The CDR3 DNA is TGCGCCAGCAGCCAAGAGTTACAGGCCGGGGCGGGGGAGCTGTTTTTT.

This clonotype was seen at least ten times. The rearrangement uses TRBV6-6 and TRBJ2-5; D unresolved. Germline loops: CDR1 MNHNY, CDR2 SVGAGI (reference sequence). The CDR3 spans 13 residues. V was trimmed by 5 bases and J by 7 bases, leaving 14 bases between them. The chain's CDR3 is CASSAIQWGTQYF. CDR3 nucleotides: TGTGCCAGCAGTGCTATCCAATGGGGGACCCAGTACTTC.

The sample holds a few counts of this clonotype. The rearrangement uses TRBV20-1 and TRBJ1-2; 10 nucleotides agree with TRBD1. CDR1 is DFQATT, CDR2 SNEGSKA, per germline (reference sequence). V lost 6 bases, J lost 7 bases, and 5 bases stayed unmatched. This CDR3 spans 12 amino acids. CDR3 coding DNA: TGCAGTGCGCGGACAGGGGGTCTTGGCTACACCTTC. Translated, it gives CSARTGGLGYTF.

This clonotype was counted at least ten times. The V call is TRBV5-5, the J call TRBJ2-6; unclear D gene. V lost 0 bases, J lost 3 bases, and 1 base lay in between. The V gene's germline CDR1 is SGHKS and CDR2 YYEKEE (reference sequence). The CDR3 spans 13 residues. The CDR3 DNA follows: TGTGCCAGCAGCTTGGATGGGGCCAACGTCCTGACTTTC. Protein product: CASSLDGANVLTF.

The sample holds a few counts of this clonotype. This chain uses TRBV7-2 with TRBJ1-1; D uncertain. This CDR3 is built from 12 residues. Trimming removed 4 bases at V and 11 bases at J, with 14 bases between. Germline lookup yields CDR1 SGHTA and CDR2 FQGNSA. The CDR3 sequence: CASSSAPGLAFF. CDR3 DNA: TGTGCCAGCAGCTCAGCGCCGGGTTTGGCTTTCTTT. The full variable domain, with the rest looked up from reference TRBV7-2 and TRBJ1-1, is GAGVSQSPSNKVTEKGKDVELRCDPISGHTALYWYRQSLGQGLEFLIYFQGNSAPDKSGLPSDRFSAERTGGSVSTLTIQRTQQEDSAVYLCASSSAPGLAFFGQGTRLTVV.

This clonotype was detected only a few times. The J gene is TRBJ2-5, the V gene TRBV5-4; the D gene is possibly TRBD2 (6 bases). The germline gives CDR1 SGHNT, CDR2 YYREEE (reference sequence). The CDR3 covers 13 residues. The V end was cut by 4 bases, the J end by 2 bases, with 9 bases between. The CDR3 reads CASSRLGQETQYF. The CDR3 bases are TGTGCCAGCAGCCGACTAGGGCAAGAGACCCAGTACTTC. The full variable domain, its missing parts supplied by reference TRBV5-4 and TRBJ2-5, is ETGVTQSPTHLIKTRGQQVTLRCSSQSGHNTVSWYQQALGQGPQFIFQYYREEENGRGNFPPRFSGLQFPNYSSELNVNALELDDSALYLCASSRLGQETQYFGPGTRLLVL.